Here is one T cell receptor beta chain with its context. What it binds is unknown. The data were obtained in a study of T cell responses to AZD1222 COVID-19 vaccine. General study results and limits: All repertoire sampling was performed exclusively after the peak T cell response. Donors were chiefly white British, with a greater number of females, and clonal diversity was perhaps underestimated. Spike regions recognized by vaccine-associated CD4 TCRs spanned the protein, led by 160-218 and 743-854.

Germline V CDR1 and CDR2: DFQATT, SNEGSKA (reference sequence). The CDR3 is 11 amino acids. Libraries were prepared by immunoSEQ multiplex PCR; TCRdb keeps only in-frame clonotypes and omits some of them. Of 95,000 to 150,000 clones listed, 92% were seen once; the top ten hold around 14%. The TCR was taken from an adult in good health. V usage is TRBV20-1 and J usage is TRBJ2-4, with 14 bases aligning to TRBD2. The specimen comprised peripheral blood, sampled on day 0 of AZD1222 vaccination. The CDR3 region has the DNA TGCAGGGGGACTAGCGGGAGCATTCAGTACTTC. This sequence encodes CRGTSGSIQYF.